The present entry profiles one T cell receptor beta chain with its context. Germline CDR1 is SGHNT and CDR2 is YYREEE (reference sequence). J was trimmed by 5 bases and V by 2 bases; bases with no gene match: 10. The CDR3 has 16 amino acids. The source of the sample is a study of blood T cell repertoires in COVID-19. Libraries were prepared by immunoSEQ multiplex PCR; TCRdb keeps only in-frame clonotypes and omits some of them. The table has roughly 150,000 clones, 85% to 90% seen once. Sample: peripheral blood. The clonotype was recovered from a woman between 35 and 50 years old with acute or convalescent COVID-19. The rearrangement links TRBV5-4 to TRBJ2-1, with TRBD1 identical over 7 bases. CDR3 nucleotides: TGTGCCAGCAGCTTCATCGGGACAGACCGAAACAATGAGCAGTTCTTC. It specifies CASSFIGTDRNNEQFF.